Presented here are 2 T cell receptor beta chains from one specimen sequenced in a study of naive and memory T cell subsets. Four PCR rounds used nested alpha and beta constant region primers plus the SP2 primer. TCRdb re-derived calls from the 5' RACE reads in MiXCR, one entry per CDR3 protein. The data contain 55,000 to 70,000 distinct CDR3 sequences, around 7.7% of them seen just once; the ten biggest clones take up around 9.6%. An oligonucleotide containing a UMI was ligated to the 3' end of TCR cDNA. These receptors originate from a male donor in good health.

The chain links TRBV5-6 to TRBJ2-6, with 9 positions matching TRBD1. CDR1 and CDR2 from the germline V gene are SGHDT and YYEEEE. The length of the CDR3 is 18 residues. Trimming at V came to 1 base and at J to 2 bases, leaving 7 bases not matched to a gene. The CDR3: CASSLLGQGLPGANVLTF. The CDR3 DNA follows: TGTGCCAGCAGCTTGCTGGGACAGGGCCTTCCTGGGGCCAACGTCCTGACTTTC.

This clonotype occurred many times. The chain links TRBV2 to TRBJ2-5; D is unclear. V was cut by 4 bases and J by 0 bases, with 12 bases left in between. This CDR3 is 15 amino acids long. Germline values: CDR1 SNHLY, CDR2 FYNNEI. DNA of the CDR3: TGTGCCAGCAGTGTCCCCGCAGGCCACCAAGAGACCCAGTACTTC. Its translation is CASSVPAGHQETQYF.